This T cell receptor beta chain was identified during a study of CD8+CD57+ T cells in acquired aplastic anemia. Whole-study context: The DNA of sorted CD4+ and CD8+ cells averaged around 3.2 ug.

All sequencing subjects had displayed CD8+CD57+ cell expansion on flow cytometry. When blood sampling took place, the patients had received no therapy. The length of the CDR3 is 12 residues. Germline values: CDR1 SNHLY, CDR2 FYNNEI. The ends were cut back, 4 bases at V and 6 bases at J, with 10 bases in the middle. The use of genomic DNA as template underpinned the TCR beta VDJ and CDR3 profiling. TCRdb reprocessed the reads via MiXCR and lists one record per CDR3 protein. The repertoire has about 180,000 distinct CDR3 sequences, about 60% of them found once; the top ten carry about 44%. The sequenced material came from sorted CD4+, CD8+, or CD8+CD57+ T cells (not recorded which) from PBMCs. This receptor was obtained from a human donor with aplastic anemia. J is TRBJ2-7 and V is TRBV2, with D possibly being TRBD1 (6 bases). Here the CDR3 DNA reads TGTGCCAGCAGTGTGGGGGCATCCGAGCAGTACTTC. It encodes CASSVGASEQYF.